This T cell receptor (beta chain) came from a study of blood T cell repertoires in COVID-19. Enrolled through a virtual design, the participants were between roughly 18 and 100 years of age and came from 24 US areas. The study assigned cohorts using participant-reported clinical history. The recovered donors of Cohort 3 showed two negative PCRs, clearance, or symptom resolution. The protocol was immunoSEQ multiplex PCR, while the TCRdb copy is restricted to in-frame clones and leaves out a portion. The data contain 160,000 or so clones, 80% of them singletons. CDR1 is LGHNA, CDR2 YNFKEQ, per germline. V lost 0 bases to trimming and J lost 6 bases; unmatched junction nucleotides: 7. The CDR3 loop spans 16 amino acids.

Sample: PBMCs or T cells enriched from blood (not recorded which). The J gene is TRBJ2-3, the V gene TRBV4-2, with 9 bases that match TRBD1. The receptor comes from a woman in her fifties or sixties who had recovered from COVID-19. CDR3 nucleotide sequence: TGTGCCAGCAGCCAAGATCCCTGGACAGGGGTGGATACGCAGTATTTT. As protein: CASSQDPWTGVDTQYF.